This TCR beta chain is from a study of OX40 agonist ivuxolimab in advanced cancers. Concerning the study at large: The costimulatory receptor OX40 (CD134) was targeted by ivuxolimab, a fully human IgG2 agonistic monoclonal antibody. Intravenous ivuxolimab was administered to patients every 2 weeks at six dose levels: 0.01, 0.1, 0.3, 1.5, 3 and 10 mg/kg. The paper covers the monotherapy dose-escalation part of the phase I ivuxolimab trial, which included N ≈ 57 patients. Patients were allowed to have had prior anti-PD-1, anti-PD-L1 or anti-CTLA-4 therapy, and 40% of the dose-escalation patients had been treated with checkpoint inhibitors. Of the approximately 53 patients in dose escalation, some 19 had hepatocellular carcinoma, approximately 15 had melanoma, 9 had renal cell carcinoma and 9 had head and neck cancer. Peripheral TCRbeta sequencing aimed to test whether ivuxolimab altered TCR sequence diversity and caused clonal T-cell expansion. In the dose-escalation cohort, approximately 80% of patients were male, and the mean age was approximately 60 years with a range of about 20 to 79. Partial responses occurred in three dose-escalation patients: two with cutaneous melanoma and one with hepatocellular carcinoma.

Patients with a history of autoimmune disease or receiving systemic immunosuppression were excluded from the trial. In every dose cohort, peripheral blood was drawn for TCR sequencing at baseline, cycle 4 day 1, and cycle 7 day 1. The samples were taken from a phase I, first-in-human, multicenter, open-label dose-escalation trial of ivuxolimab. Adults with locally advanced or metastatic melanoma, renal cell carcinoma, hepatocellular carcinoma or head and neck squamous cell carcinoma were enrolled in the trial. Before TCR sequencing, CD4+ and CD8+ T cells were separately sorted from peripheral blood. The paper as a whole reports these results and caveats: Low levels of normalized T-cell clonal expansion were also seen in some nonresponding patients. The antigen specificity of the clonally expanded peripheral T cells was not determined. After ivuxolimab, expanded clones were on average more numerous among CD8+ T cells than among CD4+ T cells. In the 0.1-3.0 mg/kg groups, partial responders were among the patients with the lowest normalized peripheral clonal expansion, particularly in CD8+ T cells. At doses of 0.1 to 3.0 mg/kg, clonal expansion of both CD4+ and CD8+ blood T cells was observed from baseline to week 6.

Comment on this clone: Its binding antigen is unknown. Base qualities are missing; no much larger clone stands one base away.

Genomic DNA was isolated from the sorted cells so that the TCRbeta CDR3 region could be sequenced. The immunoSEQ Assay was used to sequence the TCRbeta CDR3 regions. Held by TCRdb, this immuneACCESS table contains in-frame sequences only and omits some clones. Under half of the omission traces to an unresolved V gene where checked; the cause of the rest is unknown. This sample has roughly 80,000 clones in its table, and less than 90% of those were observed once. The ten largest make up about 0.8% of the sample. Taken from cysteine to phenylalanine, the CDR3 has 13 residues. Of all the DNA, just the CDR3 is kept, 39 bases in frame from base 1. Via the germline V gene, CDR1 is SGHRS and CDR2 YFSETQ. Cut back by 0 bases and 1 base, the V and J ends lie 4 bases apart.

Rearrangement joined TRBV5-1 to TRBJ1-1; too little of a D gene remains to name it. The clonotype comes from an adult with an advanced solid tumor such as melanoma, head and neck, liver or kidney cancer. Sequences were derived from CD4+ or CD8+ T cells sorted from blood, sampled in a trial of the OX40 agonist ivuxolimab. The bases read TGCGCCAGCAGCTTGGGGACGAACACTGAAGCTTTCTTT. It codes for CASSLGTNTEAFF. With all but the CDR3 taken from the reference TRBV5-1 and TRBJ1-1 genes, the full variable domain is: KAGVTQTPRYLIKTRGQQVTLSCSPISGHRSVSWYQQTPGQGLQFLFEYFSETQRNKGNFPGRFSGRQFSNSRSEMNVSTLELGDSALYLCASSLGTNTEAFFGQGTRLTVV.